This TCR beta chain was sequenced for a study of cytomegalovirus exposure and HLA in healthy donors. The study, taken as a whole, reports: Several top significant clusters appeared, in a later analysis, to be linked to common viral pathogens.

PCR primers comprised 60 Vbeta and 13 Jbeta primers. Assay: immunoSEQ multiplex PCR; the TCRdb copy retains only in-frame clones and omits some. Of under 200,000 clones in the sample, around 72% are singletons; the top ten hold over 2.5%. Germline CDR1 reads MDHEN; CDR2 reads SYDVKM. The V and J ends lost 7 bases and 1 base respectively, with 10 bases between them. This CDR3 has 13 residues. Participants comprised healthy donors of bone marrow. This clone came up once. Its antigen is not known. The sequence derives from a female donor in good health and CMV-seronegative. What was sequenced was PBMCs. The J gene is TRBJ1-1, the V gene TRBV28; D unresolved. CDR3: CASNLTPNTEAFF. The CDR3 DNA reads TGTGCCAGCAACCTGACACCGAACACTGAAGCTTTCTTT.